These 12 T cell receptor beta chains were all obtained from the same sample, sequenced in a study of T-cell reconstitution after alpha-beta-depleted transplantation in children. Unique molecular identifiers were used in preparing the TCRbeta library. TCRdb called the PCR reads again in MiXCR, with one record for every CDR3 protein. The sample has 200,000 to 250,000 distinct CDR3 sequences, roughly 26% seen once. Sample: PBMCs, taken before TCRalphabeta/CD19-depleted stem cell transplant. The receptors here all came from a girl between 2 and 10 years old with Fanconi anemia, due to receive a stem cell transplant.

The CDR3 nucleotides are TGCGCCAGCAGCCCGCGGGGGCGCGGGACTGAAGCTTTCTTT. Residues: CASSPRGRGTEAFF. The chain joins TRBV5-1 to TRBJ1-1; TRBD1 might be the D (6 bases). V was trimmed by 4 bases and J by 5 bases, leaving 15 bases between them. The CDR3 consists of 14 residues. Germline CDR1 reads SGHRS; CDR2 reads YFSETQ. Looking up the rest from reference TRBV5-1 and TRBJ1-1 gives the full variable domain: KAGVTQTPRYLIKTRGQQVTLSCSPISGHRSVSWYQQTPGQGLQFLFEYFSETQRNKGNFPGRFSGRQFSNSRSEMNVSTLELGDSALYLCASSPRGRGTEAFFGQGTRLTVV.

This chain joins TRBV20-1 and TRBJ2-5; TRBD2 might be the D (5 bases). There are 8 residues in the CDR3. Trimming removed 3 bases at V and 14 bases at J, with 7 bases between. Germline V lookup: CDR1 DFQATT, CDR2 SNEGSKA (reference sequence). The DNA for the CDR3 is TGCAGTGCTAGCCGGGGATACTTC. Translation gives CSASRGYF.

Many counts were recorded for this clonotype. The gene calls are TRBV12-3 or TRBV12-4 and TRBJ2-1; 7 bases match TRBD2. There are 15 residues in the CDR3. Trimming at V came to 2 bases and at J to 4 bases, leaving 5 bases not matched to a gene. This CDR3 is CASSLYGSGYNEQFF. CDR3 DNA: TGTGCCAGCAGTTTATATGGTAGCGGGTACAATGAGCAGTTCTTC.

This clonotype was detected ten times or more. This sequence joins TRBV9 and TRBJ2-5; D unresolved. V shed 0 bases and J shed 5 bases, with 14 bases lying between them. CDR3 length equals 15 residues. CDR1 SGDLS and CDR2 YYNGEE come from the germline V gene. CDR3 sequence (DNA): TGTGCCAGCAGCGTAGATTCCGGACGGATCGAGACCCAGTACTTC. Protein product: CASSVDSGRIETQYF.

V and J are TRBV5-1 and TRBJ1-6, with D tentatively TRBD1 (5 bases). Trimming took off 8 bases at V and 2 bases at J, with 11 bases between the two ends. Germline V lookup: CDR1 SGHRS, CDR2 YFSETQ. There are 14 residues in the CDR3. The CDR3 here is CASAGTAYNSPLHF. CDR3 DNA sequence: TGCGCCAGTGCAGGGACTGCCTATAATTCACCCCTCCACTTT.

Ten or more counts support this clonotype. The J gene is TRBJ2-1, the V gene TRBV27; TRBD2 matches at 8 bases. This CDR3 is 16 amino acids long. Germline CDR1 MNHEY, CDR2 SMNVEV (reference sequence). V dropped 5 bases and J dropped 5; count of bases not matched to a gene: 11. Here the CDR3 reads CASSPGWGTSNNEQFF. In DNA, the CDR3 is TGTGCCAGCAGTCCCGGTTGGGGGACTAGTAACAATGAGCAGTTCTTC.

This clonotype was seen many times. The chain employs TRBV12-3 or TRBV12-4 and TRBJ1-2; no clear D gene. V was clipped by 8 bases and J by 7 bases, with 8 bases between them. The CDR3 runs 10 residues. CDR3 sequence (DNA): TGTGCCAGCGAGGGCCTTGGCTACACCTTC. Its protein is CASEGLGYTF.

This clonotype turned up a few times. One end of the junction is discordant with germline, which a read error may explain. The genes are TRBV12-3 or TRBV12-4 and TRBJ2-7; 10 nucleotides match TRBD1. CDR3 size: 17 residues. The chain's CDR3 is CASSPFTKTGGTHEQYF. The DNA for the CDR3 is TGTGCCAGCAGTCCATTTACGAAGACAGGGGGCACCCACGAACAGTACTTC.

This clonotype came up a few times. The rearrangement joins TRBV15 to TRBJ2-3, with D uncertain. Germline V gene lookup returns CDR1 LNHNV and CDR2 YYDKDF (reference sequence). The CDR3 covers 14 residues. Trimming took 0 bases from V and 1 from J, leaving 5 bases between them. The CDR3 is CATSRDPGTDTQYF. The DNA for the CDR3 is TGTGCCACCAGCAGAGATCCTGGCACAGATACGCAGTATTTT. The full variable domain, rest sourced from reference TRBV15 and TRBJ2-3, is DAMVIQNPRYQVTQFGKPVTLSCSQTLNHNVMYWYQQKSSQAPKLLFHYYDKDFNNEADTPDNFQSRRPNTSFCFLDIRSPGLGDTAMYLCATSRDPGTDTQYFGPGTRLTVL.

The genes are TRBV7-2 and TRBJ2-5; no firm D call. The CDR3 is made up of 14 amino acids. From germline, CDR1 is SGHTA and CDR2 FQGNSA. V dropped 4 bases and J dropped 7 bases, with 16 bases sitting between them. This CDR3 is CASSSLAPRTTQYF. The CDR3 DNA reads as TGTGCCAGCAGCTCCTTAGCCCCGCGCACGACCCAGTACTTC. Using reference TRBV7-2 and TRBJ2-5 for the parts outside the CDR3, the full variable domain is GAGVSQSPSNKVTEKGKDVELRCDPISGHTALYWYRQSLGQGLEFLIYFQGNSAPDKSGLPSDRFSAERTGGSVSTLTIQRTQQEDSAVYLCASSSLAPRTTQYFGPGTRLLVL.

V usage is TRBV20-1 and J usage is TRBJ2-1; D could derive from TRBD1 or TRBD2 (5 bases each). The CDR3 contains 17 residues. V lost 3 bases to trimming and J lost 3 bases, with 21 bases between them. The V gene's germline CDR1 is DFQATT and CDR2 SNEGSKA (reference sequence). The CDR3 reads CSASTNTPGTIYNEQFF. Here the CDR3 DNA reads TGCAGTGCTAGTACGAACACTCCCGGGACCATCTACAATGAGCAGTTCTTC.

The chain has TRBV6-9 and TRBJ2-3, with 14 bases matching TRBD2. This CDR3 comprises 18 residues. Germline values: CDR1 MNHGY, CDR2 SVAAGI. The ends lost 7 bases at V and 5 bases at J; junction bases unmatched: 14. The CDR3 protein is CASTYPNLTSGREDTQYF. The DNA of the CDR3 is TGTGCCAGCACATACCCAAATTTGACTAGCGGGAGGGAAGATACGCAGTATTTT.